One sample yielded the 16 T cell receptor beta chains listed below, sequenced in a study of cytomegalovirus exposure and HLA in healthy donors. The primer mix had 60 Vbeta and 13 Jbeta primers. Here immunoSEQ multiplex PCR was the method, and the copy in TCRdb shows in-frame clones only, minus some. The table shows roughly 180,000 clones, with 76% occurring only once. The source material was PBMCs. Receptor source: a man in his late teens or twenties in good health and CMV-seronegative.

The gene calls are TRBV27 and TRBJ2-7, with 12 bases that match TRBD2. With 6 bases clipped from V and 0 bases from J, the junction kept 6 bases outside the gene matches. Germline V gene data show CDR1 as MNHEY and CDR2 as SMNVEV (reference sequence). This CDR3 contains 16 residues. CDR3 region: CASSFSTSGSSYEQYF. CDR3 nucleotide sequence: TGTGCCAGCAGCTTCTCGACTAGCGGGAGCTCCTACGAGCAGTACTTC.

CDR3 sequence: CASSLGAGEQFF. The DNA of the CDR3 is TGCGCCAGCAGCTTGGGAGCGGGGGAGCAGTTCTTC. J is TRBJ2-1 and V is TRBV5-1, with TRBD2 identical over 7 bases. V lost 0 bases to trimming and J lost 10 bases; unmatched junction nucleotides: 1. The CDR3 is 12 residues long. Germline V gene lookup returns CDR1 SGHRS and CDR2 YFSETQ.

The chain employs TRBV11-3 and TRBJ2-7; 8 bases are shared with TRBD1. The CDR3 extends over 13 amino acids. The junction had 7 bases not matched to a gene; V was cut back by 5 bases and J by 7 bases. Germline assignment: CDR1 SGHNT and CDR2 YENEEA. In DNA, the CDR3 is TGTGCCAGCAGCATGGACAGGGCGAGGGAGCAGTACTTC. It yields the protein CASSMDRAREQYF.

The CDR3 reads CASSLLVSSGGAKEQFF. CDR3 bases: TGTGCCAGCAGCTTACTGGTGTCAAGCGGGGGGGCCAAGGAGCAGTTCTTC. The chain uses TRBV11-2 and TRBJ2-1, with 10 bases fitting TRBD2. This CDR3 is built from 17 residues. CDR1 SGHAT and CDR2 FQNNGV come from the germline V gene. Unmatched junction bases numbered 14, after V lost 2 bases and J lost 10 bases.

This rearrangement joins TRBV19 to TRBJ1-5; possible D gene TRBD1, 5 bases. V was clipped by 3 bases and J by 1 base, with 22 bases between them. The CDR3 spans 19 residues. Germline loops: CDR1 LNHDA, CDR2 SQIVND (reference sequence). CDR3 nucleotides: TGTGCCAGTAGTATCTTTCGGACAAGAGAGTTTCGGAGCAATCAGCCCCAGCATTTT. Its translation: CASSIFRTREFRSNQPQHF.

The rearrangement joins TRBV5-5 to TRBJ2-7; TRBD1 agrees at 7 bases. The CDR3 is made up of 14 amino acids. Germline CDR1 reads SGHKS; CDR2 reads YYEKEE (reference sequence). V lost 4 bases, J lost 3 bases, and 7 bases stayed unmatched. CDR3 bases: TGTGCCAGCAGCCTCACCCGGGACAGCTACGAGCAGTACTTC. Translation: CASSLTRDSYEQYF.

V and J are TRBV7-2 and TRBJ1-1, with D perhaps matching TRBD1 (5 bases). The CDR3 contains 14 residues. Trimming shortened V by 1 base and J by 3 bases, and 9 bases separated the two germline ends. The germline gives CDR1 SGHTA, CDR2 FQGNSA. The CDR3 is CASSLDTRDTEAFF. CDR3 bases: TGTGCCAGCAGCTTAGACACCAGGGACACTGAAGCTTTCTTT.

This chain links TRBV29-1 with TRBJ1-5; D remains ambiguous. The CDR3 loop spans 15 amino acids. The germline V gene encodes CDR1 SQVTM and CDR2 ANQGSEA. The V end lost 0 bases, the J end lost 1 base, and 10 bases lay between the germline ends. The CDR3, as DNA: TGCAGCGTTGAAGAAGGAGGTCCCAGCAATCAGCCCCAGCATTTT. Protein product: CSVEEGGPSNQPQHF.

The rearrangement links TRBV2 to TRBJ2-1, with D possibly being TRBD2 (6 bases). This CDR3 has 18 amino acids. The germline V gene has CDR1 SNHLY and CDR2 FYNNEI. V lost 5 bases and J lost 6, with 26 bases in between. This CDR3 is CASSPPRSGLAIGNEQFF. The CDR3 coding sequence is TGTGCCAGCAGTCCCCCTCGGAGCGGTCTAGCGATAGGCAATGAGCAGTTCTTC.

The chain couples TRBV5-5 to TRBJ2-7, with 9 bases matching TRBD1. Germline values: CDR1 SGHKS, CDR2 YYEKEE (reference sequence). V lost 4 bases and J lost 3; bases outside the gene matches: 5. This CDR3 is 14 amino acids long. The CDR3 loop reads CASSPGQGNYEQYF. The CDR3 DNA is TGTGCCAGCAGCCCAGGACAGGGGAACTACGAGCAGTACTTC. Using reference TRBV5-5 and TRBJ2-7 for the parts outside the CDR3, the full variable domain is DAGVTQSPTHLIKTRGQQVTLRCSPISGHKSVSWYQQVLGQGPQFIFQYYEKEERGRGNFPDRFSARQFPNYSSELNVNALLLGDSALYLCASSPGQGNYEQYFGPGTRLTVT.

The chain is built from TRBV5-6 and TRBJ2-7, with D tentatively TRBD1 (5 bases). TRBJ2-1 matches the DNA end more closely, so the J call is doubtful. Germline V gene lookup returns CDR1 SGHDT and CDR2 YYEEEE. The CDR3 is made up of 16 amino acids. The CDR3 DNA reads TGTGCCAGCAGCTTTCCCGACAGAAAGGAAAACAATGAGCAGTTCTTC. It encodes CASSFPDRKENNEQFF.

The chain has TRBV5-6 and TRBJ1-5; TRBD1 might be the D (6 bases). CDR1 SGHDT and CDR2 YYEEEE come from the germline V gene. With 4 bases removed from V and 5 bases from J, the gap between germline ends came to 16 bases. This CDR3 is 15 amino acids long. CDR3 DNA sequence: TGTGCCAGCAGCCTAACCCTACAGGGCCATCAGCCCCAGCATTTT. Translating it yields CASSLTLQGHQPQHF.

The chain joins TRBV27 to TRBJ2-1, with 9 bases aligning to TRBD2. The CDR3 sequence is 15 residues long. The V segment lost 7 bases and the J segment 8 bases; nucleotides outside the gene matches: 12. Germline CDR1 is MNHEY and CDR2 is SMNVEV (reference sequence). The CDR3: CASTEIAGVLDEQFF. Here the CDR3 DNA reads TGTGCCAGCACGGAGATAGCGGGAGTCCTGGATGAGCAGTTCTTC.

The chain joins TRBV9 to TRBJ2-5; 7 bases line up with TRBD1. Germline V lookup: CDR1 SGDLS, CDR2 YYNGEE. Trimming took 3 bases from V and 5 from J; bases not matched to a gene: 10. The CDR3 consists of 15 residues. CDR3 amino acids: CASSAGDRLRETQYF. CDR3 nucleotides: TGTGCCAGCAGCGCTGGGGACAGACTGAGGGAGACCCAGTACTTC.

V and J are TRBV6-1 and TRBJ1-1; TRBD1 might be the D (5 bases). The V end lost 6 bases, the J end lost 0 bases, and 8 bases lay between the germline ends. The CDR3 has 13 amino acids. Germline loops: CDR1 MNHNS, CDR2 SASEGT. CDR3 bases: TGTGCCAGCAGGCCGACAGTGAACACTGAAGCTTTCTTT. It codes for CASRPTVNTEAFF.

CDR3 amino acids: CASSNGGATGELFF. CDR3 nucleotide sequence: TGTGCCAGTAGTAACGGGGGGGCAACCGGGGAGCTGTTTTTT. The chain combines TRBV19 with TRBJ2-2; 8 bases line up with TRBD2. With 4 bases clipped from V and 5 bases from J, the junction kept 3 bases outside the gene matches. The CDR3 runs 14 residues. CDR1 LNHDA and CDR2 SQIVND come from the germline V gene (reference sequence).